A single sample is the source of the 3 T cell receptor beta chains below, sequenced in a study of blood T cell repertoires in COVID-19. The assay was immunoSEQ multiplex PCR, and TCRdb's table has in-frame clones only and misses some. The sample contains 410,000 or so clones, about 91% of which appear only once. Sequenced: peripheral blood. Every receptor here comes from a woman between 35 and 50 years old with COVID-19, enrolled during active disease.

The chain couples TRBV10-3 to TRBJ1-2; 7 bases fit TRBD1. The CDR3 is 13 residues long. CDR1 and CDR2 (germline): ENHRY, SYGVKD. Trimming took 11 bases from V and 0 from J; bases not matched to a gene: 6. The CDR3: CAARDSPNYGYTF. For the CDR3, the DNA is TGTGCCGCGAGGGACAGTCCTAACTATGGCTACACCTTC.

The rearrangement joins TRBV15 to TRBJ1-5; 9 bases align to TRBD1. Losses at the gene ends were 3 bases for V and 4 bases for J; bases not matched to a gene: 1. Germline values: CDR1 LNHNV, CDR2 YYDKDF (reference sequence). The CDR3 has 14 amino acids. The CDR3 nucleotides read TGTGCCACCAGCAGTGACAGGGGGAATCAGCCCCAGCATTTT. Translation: CATSSDRGNQPQHF.

Written as DNA, the CDR3 is TGCAGTGCCAGTGCTTCAGTTAACTATGGCTACACCTTC. This encodes CSASASVNYGYTF. The chain employs TRBV20-1 and TRBJ1-2, with D unclear. CDR3 length: 13 amino acids. V lost 6 bases to trimming and J lost 1 base, with 12 bases between them. Looked up from germline, CDR1 is DFQATT and CDR2 is SNEGSKA (reference sequence).